This TCR beta chain was documented in a study of blood T cells in healthy people across ages. Findings of the study overall: The percentage of naive T cells correlated strongly with TCR beta diversity. Underestimates were what the diversity estimates from one million T cells were considered to be.

Each donor was a healthy Caucasian individual from Russia, aged about 6 to 90. Trimming cost V 4 bases and J 4 bases; bases outside gene matches: 16. This CDR3 comprises 18 residues. Germline CDR1 reads LGHDT; CDR2 reads YNNKEL (reference sequence). Many counts were recorded for this clonotype. Its target is not known. For the second PCR, which ran for roughly 7 to 11 cycles, a sample-barcoded 5' primer and a J-beta primer mix were used. The template-switch adaptor was a 5' adaptor with 12 random nucleotides. It tagged each cDNA molecule. TCRdb re-derived calls from the 5' RACE reads in MiXCR, one entry per CDR3 protein. The sample lists 1.8 million or so distinct CDR3 sequences; about two fifths were seen once.

The TCR sequence derives from a human donor in good health. Sequenced sample: blood. The chain is built from TRBV3-1 and TRBJ2-1; TRBD1 matches 7 bases. The CDR3 DNA sequence: TGTGCCAGCAGCCGGAGCTGGGGTGGGCAGGGGGAGTACAATGAGCAGTTCTTC. Translating it yields CASSRSWGGQGEYNEQFF.